This T cell receptor beta chain was sequenced for a study of glioma-infiltrating T cells. Study results and caveats: Tissue-blood divergence was below expectation in non-neoplastic patients, above in gliomas.

To note about this clonotype: As yet, its antigen is unknown.

V was shortened by 10 bases and J by 2 bases, with 16 bases between the two germline ends. The germline V gene has CDR1 SGHKS and CDR2 YYEKEE (reference sequence). The CDR3 is 13 residues long. Using RNA template, CDR3s of TCR alpha and beta were amplified with iRepertoire arm-PCR. TCRdb processed the multiplex PCR reads anew with MiXCR; each CDR3 protein has one entry. Of more than 350,000 distinct CDR3 sequences in the sample, about 40% were seen once. The origin of this receptor is a human donor with low-grade glioma or glioblastoma, undergoing nonglioma brain surgery, or in good health (not recorded which). The sample consisted of glioma tissue, nonneoplastic brain tissue, or PBMCs (not recorded which). The rearrangement joins TRBV5-5 to TRBJ2-7; TRBD1 or TRBD2 may be the D gene (5 bases each). The CDR3 spells CAASQGEPYEQYF. The CDR3 DNA sequence: TGTGCCGCAAGCCAGGGAGAGCCCTACGAGCAGTACTTC.